These 27 T cell receptor beta chains share one sample of origin, sequenced in a study of CD8 T cells in Susac syndrome. Random-hexamer reverse transcription was applied to about 0.45 to 1 ug RNA. TCRdb analysed the immunoSEQ multiplex PCR reads with MiXCR anew, one entry per CDR3 protein. Among about 210,000 distinct CDR3 sequences, roughly 96% were seen once, and the ten largest hold around 0.099%. Sequenced input: CD4+ T cells from PBMCs. The receptors here all came from a human donor with multiple sclerosis.

The chain is built from TRBV29-1 and TRBJ1-4; D may be TRBD1 (5 bases). The CDR3 is 13 amino acids. The ends were cut back, 5 bases at V and 10 bases at J, with 17 bases in the middle. CDR1 is SQVTM, CDR2 ANQGSEA, per germline. CDR3 sequence: CSVWTRGFGKLFF. Here the CDR3 DNA reads TGCAGCGTTTGGACACGGGGGTTCGGAAAACTGTTTTTT. Looking up the rest from reference TRBV29-1 and TRBJ1-4 gives the full variable domain: SAVISQKPSRDICQRGTSLTIQCQVDSQVTMMFWYRQQPGQSLTLIATANQGSEATYESGFVIDKFPISRPNLTFSTLTVSNMSPEDSSIYLCSVWTRGFGKLFFGSGTQLSVL.

This chain's CDR3 is CASSGRALAYDEQFF. For the CDR3, the DNA is TGTGCCAGCAGCGGAAGGGCCCTAGCATATGATGAGCAGTTCTTC. V and J are TRBV9 and TRBJ2-1; TRBD2 might be the D (5 bases). V lost 3 bases and J lost 8, with 18 bases in between. Germline CDR1 reads SGDLS; CDR2 reads YYNGEE. The CDR3 is made up of 15 amino acids. Looking up the rest from reference TRBV9 and TRBJ2-1 gives the full variable domain: DSGVTQTPKHLITATGQRVTLRCSPRSGDLSVYWYQQSLDQGLQFLIQYYNGEERAKGNILERFSAQQFPDLHSELNLSSLELGDSALYFCASSGRALAYDEQFFGPGTRLTVL.

This chain uses TRBV2 with TRBJ2-3, with D possibly being TRBD2 (5 bases). Trimming left V 4 bases short and J 0 bases short, with 11 bases between. Germline V gene data show CDR1 as SNHLY and CDR2 as FYNNEI. This CDR3 is built from 15 residues. CDR3 in DNA: TGTGCCAGCAGTGGCGAGGGCACTAGCACAGATACGCAGTATTTT. It specifies CASSGEGTSTDTQYF.

The chain recombines TRBV27 with TRBJ2-5; tentatively, D is TRBD2 (5 bases). Trimming took 3 bases from V and 5 from J, leaving 10 bases between them. The V gene's germline CDR1 is MNHEY and CDR2 SMNVEV (reference sequence). There are 13 residues in the CDR3. The CDR3 loop reads CASSFQRRETQYF. In DNA form, the CDR3 reads TGTGCCAGCAGTTTCCAGAGGAGGGAGACCCAGTACTTC.

The gene calls are TRBV3-1 and TRBJ2-3; D is perhaps TRBD2 (5 bases). V gave up 6 bases and J gave up 2 bases, with 12 bases separating them. CDR3 length: 14 amino acids. Germline CDR1 and CDR2: LGHDT and YNNKEL (reference sequence). In DNA, the CDR3 is TGTGCCAGCAGTCGAGGAGCGGACACAGATACGCAGTATTTT. Translated, it gives CASSRGADTDTQYF.

The chain is built from TRBV20-1 and TRBJ1-5, with 10 bases identical to TRBD1. Germline V gene lookup returns CDR1 DFQATT and CDR2 SNEGSKA (reference sequence). The length of the CDR3 is 14 residues. V shed 6 bases, J shed 1 base, and the junction held 3 bases outside the gene matches. The chain's CDR3 is CSAMTGGSNQPQHF. The DNA for the CDR3 is TGCAGTGCAATGACAGGGGGCAGCAATCAGCCCCAGCATTTT.

The chain recombines TRBV27 with TRBJ2-5; possibly TRBD2 for D (6 bases). Trimming stripped 5 bases from V and 9 bases from J, with 19 bases between. CDR1 is MNHEY, CDR2 SMNVEV, per germline (reference sequence). This CDR3 is 14 amino acids long. CDR3 DNA sequence: TGTGCCAGCAGTACAGCCCATGGCCGGGAGTCCCAGTACTTC. Protein sequence: CASSTAHGRESQYF.

In this sample, this clonotype turned up once. This chain uses TRBV20-1 with TRBJ1-1; TRBD1 is a possible D gene (5 bases). V was shortened by 5 bases and J by 1 base, with 17 bases between the two germline ends. The germline CDR1 and CDR2 sequences are DFQATT and SNEGSKA (reference sequence). CDR3 length: 15 residues. In DNA form, the CDR3 reads TGCAGTGCTCTGAGTTCAGGGAGGGCGAACACTGAAGCTTTCTTT. Translating gives CSALSSGRANTEAFF.

J is TRBJ2-2 and V is TRBV29-1; 10 nucleotides line up with TRBD1. Germline V gene lookup returns CDR1 SQVTM and CDR2 ANQGSEA. V lost 1 base and J lost 4; bases outside the gene matches: 0. CDR3 length equals 14 residues. The CDR3 region is CSVEGTGGTGELFF. DNA for the CDR3: TGCAGCGTTGAAGGGACAGGGGGCACCGGGGAGCTGTTTTTT.

This rearrangement joins TRBV20-1 to TRBJ2-7, with TRBD2 matching over 7 bases. Trimming at V came to 1 base and at J to 6 bases, leaving 9 bases not matched to a gene. The V gene's germline CDR1 is DFQATT and CDR2 SNEGSKA (reference sequence). This CDR3 is 14 amino acids long. The CDR3 is CSARVESGIREQYF. The CDR3 DNA is TGCAGTGCTAGAGTTGAGAGCGGGATCCGCGAGCAGTACTTC.

This chain links TRBV3-1 with TRBJ2-2; D is uncertain. CDR1 is LGHDT, CDR2 YNNKEL, per germline (reference sequence). CDR3 size: 14 residues. The V and J ends lost 2 bases and 4 bases respectively, with 8 bases between them. For the CDR3, the DNA is TGTGCCAGCAGCCAAATGCGGCCCACCGGGGAGCTGTTTTTT. It codes for CASSQMRPTGELFF.

The chain couples TRBV29-1 to TRBJ1-1; TRBD1 matches 11 bases. This CDR3 spans 17 amino acids. Looked up from germline, CDR1 is SQVTM and CDR2 is ANQGSEA. With V trimmed by 1 base and J by 3 bases, 10 bases remained unmatched. In nucleotides, the CDR3 is TGCAGCGTTGAAGTCGGAGGACAGGGGGCGCGGGACACTGAAGCTTTCTTT. Protein: CSVEVGGQGARDTEAFF.

This clonotype was recorded only once. The rearrangement uses TRBV19 and TRBJ2-1; maybe TRBD2 (6 bases). Germline V gene data show CDR1 as LNHDA and CDR2 as SQIVND (reference sequence). This CDR3 region has 15 residues. V dropped 2 bases and J dropped 9 bases, with 17 bases sitting between them. CDR3 loop: CASSIRLPGGGEQFF. The DNA for the CDR3 is TGTGCCAGTAGTATAAGACTCCCCGGGGGTGGTGAGCAGTTCTTC.

The V call is TRBV11-2, the J call TRBJ2-1; D ambiguous. V was shortened by 2 bases and J by 12 bases, with 11 bases between the two germline ends. The germline V gene has CDR1 SGHAT and CDR2 FQNNGV. This CDR3 has 12 residues. CDR3 bases: TGTGCCAGCAGCTTATCGAGTCCCCCGCAGTTCTTC. It yields the protein CASSLSSPPQFF.

Only one count was recorded for this clonotype. The V and J genes are TRBV15 and TRBJ2-1; D ambiguous. V shed 0 bases and J shed 15 bases, with 12 bases lying between them. From germline, CDR1 is LNHNV and CDR2 YYDKDF (reference sequence). The CDR3 is 12 residues long. CDR3 nucleotide sequence: TGTGCCACCAGCAGAGATGATAACTTGGGGTTCTTC. Translated, it gives CATSRDDNLGFF. The complete variable domain, with remaining parts taken from reference TRBV15 and TRBJ2-1, reads DAMVIQNPRYQVTQFGKPVTLSCSQTLNHNVMYWYQQKSSQAPKLLFHYYDKDFNNEADTPDNFQSRRPNTSFCFLDIRSPGLGDTAMYLCATSRDDNLGFFGPGTRLTVL.

The rearrangement links TRBV15 to TRBJ2-3; unclear D gene. V gave up 2 bases and J gave up 4 bases, with 7 bases separating them. The length of the CDR3 is 13 residues. CDR1 is LNHNV and CDR2 is YYDKDF in the germline V gene (reference sequence). The CDR3 loop is CATSRSVPDTQYF. CDR3 DNA sequence: TGTGCCACCAGCAGATCCGTCCCAGATACGCAGTATTTT.

This clonotype has only one observation. V is TRBV20-1 and J is TRBJ1-2, with D possibly TRBD1 on 5 matching bases. Trimming took 6 bases from V and 4 from J, leaving 15 bases between them. Germline assignment: CDR1 DFQATT and CDR2 SNEGSKA (reference sequence). The CDR3 runs to 13 residues. CDR3: CSAGPGTVYGYTF. CDR3 nucleotide sequence: TGCAGTGCCGGACCCGGGACGGTCTATGGCTACACCTTC.

The V and J genes are TRBV12-3 or TRBV12-4 and TRBJ1-1, with D unclear. The ends were cut back, 2 bases at V and 0 bases at J, with 4 bases in the middle. This CDR3 spans 13 amino acids. The CDR3 sequence is CASSLSLNTEAFF. In nucleotides, the CDR3 is TGTGCCAGCAGTTTAAGTCTGAACACTGAAGCTTTCTTT.

The genes are TRBV27 and TRBJ2-5; possibly TRBD2 for D (5 bases). There are 13 residues in the CDR3. CDR1 is MNHEY, CDR2 SMNVEV, per germline (reference sequence). Trimming shortened V by 5 bases and J by 7 bases, and 14 bases separated the two germline ends. CDR3 in amino acids: CASSAGPAGTQYF. In DNA, the CDR3 is TGTGCCAGCAGTGCTGGGCCGGCGGGGACCCAGTACTTC.

This clonotype was observed a single time. The chain joins TRBV28 to TRBJ2-3; TRBD1 or TRBD2 may be the D gene (5 bases each). In germline, CDR1 is MDHEN, CDR2 SYDVKM. V was shortened by 6 bases and J by 8 bases, with 18 bases between the two germline ends. This CDR3 is built from 14 residues. CDR3 nucleotide sequence: TGTGCCAGCAGGACCACGGGACCGCGAAGTACGCAGTATTTT. Translated, it gives CASRTTGPRSTQYF.

This chain links TRBV3-1 with TRBJ1-6; D remains ambiguous. CDR1 LGHDT and CDR2 YNNKEL come from the germline V gene (reference sequence). V was pared by 4 bases and J by 9 bases, with 25 bases between. The CDR3 loop spans 18 amino acids. As DNA, the CDR3 is TGTGCCAGCAGCCTCGCCTCGAGCCTCTATGGGGTAACTTCACCCCTCCACTTT. Translating gives CASSLASSLYGVTSPLHF.

The chain couples TRBV30 to TRBJ2-2; possibly TRBD2 for D (6 bases). This CDR3 is built from 16 residues. CDR1 and CDR2 (germline): GTSNPN, SVGIG (reference sequence). Trimming took off 0 bases at V and 6 bases at J, with 17 bases between the two ends. Here the CDR3 DNA reads TGTGCCTGGAGTGTACTTGGGGGGAGTTTATCCGGGGAGCTGTTTTTT. Its translation is CAWSVLGGSLSGELFF.

The chain carries TRBV12-5 and TRBJ1-5; perhaps TRBD1 as D (6 bases). The CDR3 sequence is 14 residues long. V was pared by 6 bases and J by 7 bases, with 16 bases between. CDR1 is LGHNT, CDR2 FRNRAP, per germline. The CDR3 loop reads CASGRNLQGQPQHF. The CDR3 bases are TGTGCTAGTGGCCGAAACCTACAGGGACAGCCCCAGCATTTT.

This chain links TRBV7-2 with TRBJ2-7; D is tentatively TRBD1 or TRBD2 (5 bases each). Between the trimmed V and J ends, which lost 6 bases and 1 base, there was a span of 16 bases. Germline loops: CDR1 SGHTA, CDR2 FQGNSA. This CDR3 region has 15 residues. In DNA, the CDR3 is TGTGCCAGCAGTTCCCGTAGGGGACCTTCCTACGAGCAGTACTTC. Its translation: CASSSRRGPSYEQYF.

This clonotype occurred once. This chain joins TRBV6-6 and TRBJ1-1; D gene uncertain. CDR3 length: 10 residues. The V gene's germline CDR1 is MNHNY and CDR2 SVGAGI (reference sequence). Trimming took 8 bases from V and 4 from J, leaving 5 bases between them. The CDR3 bases are TGTGCCAGCGTTCGCACTGAAGCTTTCTTT. Protein: CASVRTEAFF.

This chain joins TRBV28 and TRBJ2-5; D is undetermined. The CDR3 has 12 residues. Germline values: CDR1 MDHEN, CDR2 SYDVKM. V was cut by 7 bases and J by 4 bases, with 10 bases left in between. This CDR3 is CASTDGRETQYF. The DNA for the CDR3 is TGTGCCAGCACGGATGGCCGAGAGACCCAGTACTTC.

The DNA of the CDR3 is TGTGCCAGCACCAAAGCGGGACGAGAGACCCAGTACTTC. It codes for CASTKAGRETQYF. The rearrangement uses TRBV6-2 or TRBV6-3 and TRBJ2-5, with TRBD2 matching 7 bases. The CDR3 loop spans 13 amino acids. V trimming: 7 bases; J trimming: 4 bases; junction bases outside the gene matches: 6. Germline values: CDR1 MNHEY, CDR2 SVGEGT.